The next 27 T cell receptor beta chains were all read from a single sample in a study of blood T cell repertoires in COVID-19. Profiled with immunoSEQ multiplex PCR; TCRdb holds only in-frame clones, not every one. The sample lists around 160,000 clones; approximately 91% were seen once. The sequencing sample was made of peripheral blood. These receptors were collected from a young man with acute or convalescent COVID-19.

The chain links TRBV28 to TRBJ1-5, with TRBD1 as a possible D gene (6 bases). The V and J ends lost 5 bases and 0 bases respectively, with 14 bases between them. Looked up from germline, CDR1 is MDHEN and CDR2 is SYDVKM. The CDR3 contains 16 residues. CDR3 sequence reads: CASSLGALGSNQPQHF. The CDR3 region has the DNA TGTGCCAGCAGTCTGGGGGCCCTGGGTAGCAATCAGCCCCAGCATTTT.

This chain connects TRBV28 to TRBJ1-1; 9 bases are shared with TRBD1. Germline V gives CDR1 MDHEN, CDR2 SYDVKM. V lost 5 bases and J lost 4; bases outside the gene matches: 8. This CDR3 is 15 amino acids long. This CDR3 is CASSVTGGWGTEAFF. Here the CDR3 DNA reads TGTGCCAGCAGTGTTACAGGGGGCTGGGGCACTGAAGCTTTCTTT.

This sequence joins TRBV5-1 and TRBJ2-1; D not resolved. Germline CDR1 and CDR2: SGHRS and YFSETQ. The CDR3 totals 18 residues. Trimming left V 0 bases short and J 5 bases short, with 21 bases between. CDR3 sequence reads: CASSLGLTITIRDNEQFF. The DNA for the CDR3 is TGCGCCAGCAGCTTGGGCCTCACTATTACTATACGCGACAATGAGCAGTTCTTC.

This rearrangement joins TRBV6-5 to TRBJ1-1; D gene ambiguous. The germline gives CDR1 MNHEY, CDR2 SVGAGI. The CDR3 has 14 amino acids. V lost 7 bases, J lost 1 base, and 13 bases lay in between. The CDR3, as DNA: TGTGCCAGCAACCCGATTGGAGAGAACACTGAAGCTTTCTTT. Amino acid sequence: CASNPIGENTEAFF.

The CDR3 bases are TGTGCCAGCTCGTCCAGCCGAGGGAATGGCTACACCTTC. It encodes CASSSSRGNGYTF. V and J are TRBV12-3 or TRBV12-4 and TRBJ1-2; unclear D gene. V lost 8 bases and J 6 bases, leaving 16 bases between the germline ends. This CDR3 has 13 residues.

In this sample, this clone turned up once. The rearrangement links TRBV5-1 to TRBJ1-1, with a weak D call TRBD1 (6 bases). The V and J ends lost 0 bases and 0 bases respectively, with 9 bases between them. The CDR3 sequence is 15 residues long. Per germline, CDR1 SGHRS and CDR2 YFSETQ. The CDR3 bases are TGCGCCAGCAGCTTGGTAGCAGGGGTGAACACTGAAGCTTTCTTT. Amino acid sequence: CASSLVAGVNTEAFF.

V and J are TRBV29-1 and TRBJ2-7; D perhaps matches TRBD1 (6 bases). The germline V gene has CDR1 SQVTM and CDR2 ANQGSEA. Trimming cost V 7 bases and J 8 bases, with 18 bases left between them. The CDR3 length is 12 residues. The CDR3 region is CSASGDKAKQYF. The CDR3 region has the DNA TGCAGCGCGTCAGGGGATAAGGCGAAGCAGTACTTC.

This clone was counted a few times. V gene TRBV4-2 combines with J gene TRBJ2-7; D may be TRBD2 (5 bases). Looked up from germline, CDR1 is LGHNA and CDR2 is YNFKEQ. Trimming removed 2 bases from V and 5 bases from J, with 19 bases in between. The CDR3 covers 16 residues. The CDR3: CASSQSPPGYENEQYF. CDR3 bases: TGTGCCAGCAGCCAATCCCCCCCGGGGTATGAGAACGAGCAGTACTTC.

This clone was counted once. The CDR3 DNA reads TGTGCCAGCAGTTATTGGAGAGATAGCAATCAGCCCCAGCATTTT. It specifies CASSYWRDSNQPQHF. The chain employs TRBV6-5 and TRBJ1-5, with no clear D. The germline gives CDR1 MNHEY, CDR2 SVGAGI. Trimming removed 3 bases from V and 0 bases from J, with 9 bases in between. The CDR3 extends over 15 amino acids.

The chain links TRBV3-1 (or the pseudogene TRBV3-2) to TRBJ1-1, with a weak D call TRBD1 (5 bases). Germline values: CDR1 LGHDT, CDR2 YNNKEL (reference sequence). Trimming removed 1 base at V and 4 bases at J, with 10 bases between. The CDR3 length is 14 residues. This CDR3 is CASSQAGVSTEAFF. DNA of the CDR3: TGTGCCAGCAGCCAAGCGGGGGTAAGCACTGAAGCTTTCTTT.

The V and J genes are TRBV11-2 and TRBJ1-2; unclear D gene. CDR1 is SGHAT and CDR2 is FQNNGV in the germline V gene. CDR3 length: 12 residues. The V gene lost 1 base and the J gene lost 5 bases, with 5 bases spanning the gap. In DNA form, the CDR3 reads TGTGCCAGCAGCTTAGCCGGGTATGGCTACACCTTC. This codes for CASSLAGYGYTF.

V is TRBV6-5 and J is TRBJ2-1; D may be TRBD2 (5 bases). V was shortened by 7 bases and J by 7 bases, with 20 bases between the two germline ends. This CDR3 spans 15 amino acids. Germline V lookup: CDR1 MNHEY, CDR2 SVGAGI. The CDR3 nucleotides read TGTGCCAGCACCCTACTTAGCGAGCGCGGAAATGAGCAGTTCTTC. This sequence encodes CASTLLSERGNEQFF.

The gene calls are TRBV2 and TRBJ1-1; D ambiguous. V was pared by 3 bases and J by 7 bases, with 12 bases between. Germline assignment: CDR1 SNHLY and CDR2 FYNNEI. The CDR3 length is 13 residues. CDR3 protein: CASSEGSYLEAFF. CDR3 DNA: TGTGCCAGCAGTGAGGGCAGCTACCTTGAAGCTTTCTTT.

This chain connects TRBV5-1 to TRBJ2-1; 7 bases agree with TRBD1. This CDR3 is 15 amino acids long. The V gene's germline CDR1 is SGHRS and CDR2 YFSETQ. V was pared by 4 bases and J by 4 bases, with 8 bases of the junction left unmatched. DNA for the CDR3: TGCGCCAGCAGCCCGGGACAGCTTAGTTACAATGAGCAGTTCTTC. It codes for CASSPGQLSYNEQFF. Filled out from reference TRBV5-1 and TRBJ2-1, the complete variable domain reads KAGVTQTPRYLIKTRGQQVTLSCSPISGHRSVSWYQQTPGQGLQFLFEYFSETQRNKGNFPGRFSGRQFSNSRSEMNVSTLELGDSALYLCASSPGQLSYNEQFFGPGTRLTVL.

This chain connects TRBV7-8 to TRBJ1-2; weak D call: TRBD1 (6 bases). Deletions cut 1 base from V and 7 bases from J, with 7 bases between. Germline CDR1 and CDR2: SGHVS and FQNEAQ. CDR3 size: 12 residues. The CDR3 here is CASSLEGGGYTF. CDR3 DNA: TGTGCCAGCAGCTTAGAAGGGGGTGGCTACACCTTC. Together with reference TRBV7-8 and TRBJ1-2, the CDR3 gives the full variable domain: GAGVSQSPRYKVAKRGQDVALRCDPISGHVSLFWYQQALGQGPEFLTYFQNEAQLDKSGLPSDRFFAERPEGSVSTLKIQRTQQEDSAVYLCASSLEGGGYTFGSGTRLTVV.

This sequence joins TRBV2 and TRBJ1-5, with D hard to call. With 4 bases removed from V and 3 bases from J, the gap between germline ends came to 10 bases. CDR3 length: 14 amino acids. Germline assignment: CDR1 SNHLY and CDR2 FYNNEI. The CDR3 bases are TGTGCCAGCAGTGTTGCAGGAATCAATCAGCCCCAGCATTTT. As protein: CASSVAGINQPQHF.

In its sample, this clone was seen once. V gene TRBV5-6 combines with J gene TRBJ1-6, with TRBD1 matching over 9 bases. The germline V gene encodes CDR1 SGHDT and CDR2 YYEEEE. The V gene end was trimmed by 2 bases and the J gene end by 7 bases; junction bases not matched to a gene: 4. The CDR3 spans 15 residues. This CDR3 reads CASSLGDRENSPLHF. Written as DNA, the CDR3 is TGTGCCAGCAGCTTAGGGGACAGGGAGAATTCACCCCTCCACTTT.

CDR3 in amino acids: CASSLLGLLATSYNEQFF. The DNA for the CDR3 is TGTGCCAGCAGTTTACTGGGATTACTAGCGACCTCCTACAATGAGCAGTTCTTC. The J gene is TRBJ2-1, the V gene TRBV27, with 7 bases fitting TRBD2. CDR1 and CDR2 from the germline V gene are MNHEY and SMNVEV (reference sequence). V lost 2 bases to trimming and J lost 0 bases; unmatched junction nucleotides: 10. CDR3 length equals 18 residues.

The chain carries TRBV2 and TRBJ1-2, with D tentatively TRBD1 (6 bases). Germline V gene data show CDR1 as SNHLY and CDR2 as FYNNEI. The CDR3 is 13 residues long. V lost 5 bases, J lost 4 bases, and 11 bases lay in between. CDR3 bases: TGTGCCAGCAGTTATGGACAGAGCTATGGCTACACCTTC. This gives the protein CASSYGQSYGYTF.

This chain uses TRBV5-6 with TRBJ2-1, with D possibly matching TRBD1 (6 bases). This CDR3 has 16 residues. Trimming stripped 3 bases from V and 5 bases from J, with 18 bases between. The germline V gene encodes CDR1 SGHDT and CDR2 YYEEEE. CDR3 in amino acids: CASSSPTGTRNNEQFF. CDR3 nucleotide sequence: TGTGCCAGCAGCTCTCCTACCGGGACAAGAAACAATGAGCAGTTCTTC.

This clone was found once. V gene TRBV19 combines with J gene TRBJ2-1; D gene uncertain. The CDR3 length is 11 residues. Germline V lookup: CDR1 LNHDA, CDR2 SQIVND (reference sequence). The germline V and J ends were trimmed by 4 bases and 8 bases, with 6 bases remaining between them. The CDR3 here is CASSNMYEQFF. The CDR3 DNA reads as TGTGCCAGTAGTAATATGTATGAGCAGTTCTTC. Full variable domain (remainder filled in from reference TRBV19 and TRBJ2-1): DGGITQSPKYLFRKEGQNVTLSCEQNLNHDAMYWYRQDPGQGLRLIYYSQIVNDFQKGDIAEGYSVSREKKESFPLTVTSAQKNPTAFYLCASSNMYEQFFGPGTRLTVL.

The CDR3 DNA sequence: TGTGCCAGCAGTTTATGGTCCAGGCGAACCACCGGGGAGCTGTTTTTT. Amino acid sequence: CASSLWSRRTTGELFF. The V gene is TRBV27, the J gene TRBJ2-2; D remains ambiguous. Germline-derived CDR1 and CDR2 are MNHEY and SMNVEV (reference sequence). V was pared by 1 base and J by 4 bases, with 13 bases between. This CDR3 is built from 16 residues.

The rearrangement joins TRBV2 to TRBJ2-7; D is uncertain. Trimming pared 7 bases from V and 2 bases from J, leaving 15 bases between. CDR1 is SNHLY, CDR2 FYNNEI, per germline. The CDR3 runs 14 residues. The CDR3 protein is CASKVDTFPYEQYF. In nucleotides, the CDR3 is TGTGCCAGCAAGGTTGACACTTTTCCCTACGAGCAGTACTTC.

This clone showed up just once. In DNA form, the CDR3 reads TGTGCCAGCAGTGATTCGTGGGGGGGAGATGGCTACACCTTC. It codes for CASSDSWGGDGYTF. The chain combines TRBV2 with TRBJ1-2, with D perhaps TRBD1 (5 bases). Germline lookup yields CDR1 SNHLY and CDR2 FYNNEI. The CDR3 is made up of 14 amino acids. V lost 3 bases and J lost 6, with 14 bases in between.

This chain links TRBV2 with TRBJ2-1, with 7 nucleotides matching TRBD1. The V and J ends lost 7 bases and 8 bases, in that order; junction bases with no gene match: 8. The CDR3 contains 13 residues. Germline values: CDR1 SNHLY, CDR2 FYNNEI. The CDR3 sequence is CASIFVRGHEQFF. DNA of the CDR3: TGTGCCAGCATATTCGTTAGGGGGCATGAGCAGTTCTTC.

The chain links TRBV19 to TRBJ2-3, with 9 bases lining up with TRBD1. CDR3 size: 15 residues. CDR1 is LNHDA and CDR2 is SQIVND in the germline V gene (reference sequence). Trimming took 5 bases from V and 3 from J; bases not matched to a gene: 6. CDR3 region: CASSEPGQGTDTQYF. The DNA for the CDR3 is TGTGCCAGTAGTGAGCCGGGACAGGGAACAGATACGCAGTATTTT.

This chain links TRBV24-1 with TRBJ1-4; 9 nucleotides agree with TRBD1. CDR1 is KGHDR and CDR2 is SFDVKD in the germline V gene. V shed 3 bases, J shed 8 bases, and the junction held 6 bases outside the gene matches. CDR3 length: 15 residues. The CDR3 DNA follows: TGTGCCACCAGTGATCGGGGACAGGGTGACGAAAAACTGTTTTTT. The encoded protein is CATSDRGQGDEKLFF.